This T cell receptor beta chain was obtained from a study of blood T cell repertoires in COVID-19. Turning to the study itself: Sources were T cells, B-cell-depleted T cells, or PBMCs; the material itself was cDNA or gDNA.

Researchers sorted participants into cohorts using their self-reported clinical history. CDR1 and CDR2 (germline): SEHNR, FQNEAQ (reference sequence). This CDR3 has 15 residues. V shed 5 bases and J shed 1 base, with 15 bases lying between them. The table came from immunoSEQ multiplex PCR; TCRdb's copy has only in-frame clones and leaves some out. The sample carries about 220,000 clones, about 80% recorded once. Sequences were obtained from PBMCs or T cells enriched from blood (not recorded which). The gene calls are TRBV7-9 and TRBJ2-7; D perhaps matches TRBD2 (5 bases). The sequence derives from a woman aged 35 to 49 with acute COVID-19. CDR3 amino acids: CASSPTRRTSYEQYF. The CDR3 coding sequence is TGTGCCAGCAGCCCAACCCGACGGACTTCCTACGAGCAGTACTTC.